This passage covers 11 T cell receptor beta chains from one sample sequenced in a study of early stage breast cancer tumors. Profiling relied on immunoSEQ multiplex PCR, and the TCRdb table lists in-frame clones only, not all of them. The data show 25,000 to 30,000 clones, 75% to 90% seen once. The sequencing sample was made of blood. The receptors were gathered from a person between 60 and 69 years old with breast cancer.

J is TRBJ1-5 and V is TRBV19; 7 positions match TRBD1. CDR1 and CDR2 from the germline V gene are LNHDA and SQIVND (reference sequence). Losses at the gene ends were 5 bases for V and 5 bases for J; bases not matched to a gene: 12. This CDR3 is built from 16 residues. The CDR3 reads CASSASGTVTYQPQHF. The CDR3 bases are TGTGCCAGTAGTGCCTCCGGGACAGTCACTTATCAGCCCCAGCATTTT.

The chain is built from TRBV28 and TRBJ2-5; TRBD2 is a possible D gene (5 bases). The V and J ends lost 1 base and 1 base respectively, with 7 bases between them. This CDR3 has 14 amino acids. CDR1 and CDR2 from the germline V gene are MDHEN and SYDVKM. The CDR3 here is CASSLSRAQETQYF. CDR3 sequence (DNA): TGTGCCAGCAGTTTATCGCGGGCCCAAGAGACCCAGTACTTC.

This sequence joins TRBV30 and TRBJ2-7, with 7 bases fitting TRBD2. The germline V gene has CDR1 GTSNPN and CDR2 SVGIG (reference sequence). The CDR3 is 15 amino acids. V trimming: 3 bases; J trimming: 2 bases; junction bases outside the gene matches: 10. CDR3 nucleotides: TGTGCCTGGAGCAAGGGAACAGCGGGGCCCTACGAGCAGTACTTC. Amino acid sequence: CAWSKGTAGPYEQYF.

This clone occurred a few times. The gene calls are TRBV2 and TRBJ1-4; D possibly corresponds to TRBD1 (5 bases). Germline V gives CDR1 SNHLY, CDR2 FYNNEI. This CDR3 contains 14 residues. Trimming cost V 6 bases and J 4 bases, with 12 bases left between them. CDR3 loop: CASRPTELNEKLFF. DNA of the CDR3: TGTGCCAGCAGGCCGACAGAGCTTAATGAAAAACTGTTTTTT.

The V call is TRBV18, the J call TRBJ2-7; 7 bases agree with TRBD2. Germline CDR1 is KGHSH and CDR2 is LQKENI. The J segment lost 2 bases and the V segment lost 3 bases, leaving 4 bases of the junction unmatched. CDR3 length: 14 amino acids. This chain's CDR3 is CASSPVRGTYEQYF. DNA for the CDR3: TGTGCCAGCTCACCTGTGCGGGGGACCTACGAGCAGTACTTC.

The chain recombines TRBV7-9 with TRBJ2-1; 7 positions agree with TRBD2. Germline values: CDR1 SEHNR, CDR2 FQNEAQ (reference sequence). The CDR3 runs 15 residues. The trim removed 8 bases at V and 4 bases at J, leaving 11 bases unmatched. CDR3 sequence reads: CASSPGRARYNEQFF. DNA of the CDR3: TGTGCCAGCTCCCCGGGGAGGGCCAGGTACAATGAGCAGTTCTTC.

This chain connects TRBV28 to TRBJ1-2; TRBD1 aligns across 8 bases. The CDR3 covers 14 residues. Trimming took 7 bases from V and 7 from J; bases not matched to a gene: 11. Germline V gives CDR1 MDHEN, CDR2 SYDVKM. The CDR3 nucleotides read TGTGCCAGCACCCAGGGGGCGCGGCCCGGTGGCTACACCTTC. Encoded protein: CASTQGARPGGYTF.

The V call is TRBV25-1, the J call TRBJ2-1, with TRBD2 matching over 7 bases. Losses at the gene ends were 8 bases for V and 0 bases for J; bases not matched to a gene: 7. The CDR3 is 15 residues long. Germline CDR1 MGHDK, CDR2 SYGVNS. The CDR3: CASYRRESSYNEQFF. The DNA for the CDR3 is TGTGCCAGCTATCGGCGGGAGAGCTCCTACAATGAGCAGTTCTTC.

V gene TRBV18 combines with J gene TRBJ2-3; TRBD2 agrees at 11 bases. The CDR3 totals 22 residues. The ends lost 6 bases at V and 1 base at J; junction bases unmatched: 24. CDR1 is KGHSH, CDR2 LQKENI, per germline. CDR3 nucleotide sequence: TGTGCCAGCTCCCGCACAGGGACTCCGGGACTAGCGGTACCGGTTGGCACAGATACGCAGTATTTT. It translates to CASSRTGTPGLAVPVGTDTQYF.

The CDR3, as DNA: TGTGCCAGTAGTAGATGGGACAGCGACAATCAGCCCCAGCATTTT. Amino acids: CASSRWDSDNQPQHF. The chain employs TRBV19 and TRBJ1-5, with 7 bases that match TRBD1. Germline V gene data show CDR1 as LNHDA and CDR2 as SQIVND (reference sequence). CDR3 length equals 15 residues. Losses at the gene ends were 4 bases for V and 3 bases for J; bases not matched to a gene: 6.

The rearrangement joins TRBV7-6 to TRBJ2-2, with 10 nucleotides matching TRBD2. Losses at the gene ends were 5 bases for V and 7 bases for J; bases not matched to a gene: 7. The CDR3 loop spans 15 amino acids. The germline V gene has CDR1 SGHVS and CDR2 FNYEAQ. CDR3: CASSILAGGNGELFF. The CDR3 DNA reads TGTGCCAGCAGCATATTAGCGGGAGGTAACGGGGAGCTGTTTTTT.